The T cell receptor (beta chain) under discussion was sequenced for a study of T cell responses to AZD1222 COVID-19 vaccine. The repertoire was sequenced with immunoSEQ multiplex PCR; TCRdb's copy has only in-frame clones and lacks some. The top ten clones hold around 7.2% of a sample with around 110,000 clones, less than 90% of them seen once. The specimen was peripheral blood, collected on day 0 of AZD1222 vaccination. The source of this sequence is an adult in good health.

CDR3 residues: CASSEREGRSSYEQYF. CDR3 sequence (DNA): TGTGCCAGCTCAGAGCGAGAGGGGCGGTCTTCCTACGAGCAGTACTTC. The gene calls are TRBV18 and TRBJ2-7; D may match TRBD1 or TRBD2 (5 bases each). Trimming took 5 bases from V and 1 from J, leaving 18 bases between them. The germline gives CDR1 KGHSH, CDR2 LQKENI. The CDR3 runs to 16 residues. The variable domain in full, with the rest retrieved from reference TRBV18 and TRBJ2-7, is NAGVMQNPRHLVRRRGQEARLRCSPMKGHSHVYWYRQLPEEGLKFMVYLQKENIIDESGMPKERFSAEFPKEGPSILRIQQVVRGDSAAYFCASSEREGRSSYEQYFGPGTRLTVT.